Reported below is one TCR beta chain. CDR3 size: 16 residues. The V gene lost 0 bases and the J gene lost 4 bases, with 15 bases spanning the gap. Germline assignment: CDR1 LGHDT and CDR2 YNNKEL (reference sequence). Original processing notes: Estimation of nucleated cell counts relied on the amplification of reference gene primers. Here immunoSEQ multiplex PCR was the method, and the copy in TCRdb shows in-frame clones only, minus some. The V and J calls and clone size were taken over from that table, and D and trimming were inferred from the DNA. This table holds 80,000 to 90,000 clones, 75% to 90% found once. These data are taken from a study of blood T cell repertoires in COVID-19. Study context: Sites in the United States, Italy and Spain provided acute and convalescent COVID-19 samples. PBMCs, B-cell-depleted T cells, or T cells provided the cDNA or gDNA that made up the material.

V is TRBV3-1 (or the pseudogene TRBV3-2) and J is TRBJ1-2; D gene uncertain. The sample consisted of peripheral blood. This TCR was sampled from a man older than 75 with active or convalescent COVID-19. The CDR3 region has the DNA TGTGCCAGCAGCCAAGAAGTAGTGGTAGGAGGCTATGGCTACACCTTC. Protein: CASSQEVVVGGYGYTF.